The TCR beta chain under discussion was sequenced for a study of blood T cell repertoires in COVID-19. About the study: The United States, Italy and Spain were the sources of the acute and convalescent COVID-19 samples.

Participants came from roughly 24 US areas, aged roughly 18 to 95 years. Participants were placed into cohorts based on the clinical history they reported. This CDR3 comprises 19 residues. Germline-derived CDR1 and CDR2 are LGHDT and YNNKEL (reference sequence). V lost 0 bases, J lost 9 bases, and 13 bases stayed unmatched. In the authors' workflow: The authors estimated nucleated cell counts from reference gene primer amplification. Here immunoSEQ multiplex PCR was the method, and the copy in TCRdb shows in-frame clones only, minus some. V, J and clone size reflect that table, while D and trimming were determined from the DNA. The sample includes 150,000 to 200,000 clones, over 75% of them seen just once.

The V gene is TRBV3-1 (or the pseudogene TRBV3-2), the J gene TRBJ1-6; 11 bases line up with TRBD1. This TCR was sampled from a woman aged 18 to 35 who had recovered from COVID-19. Sample: PBMCs or T cells enriched from blood (not recorded which). As DNA, the CDR3 is TGTGCCAGCAGCCAAGATCGGGGAGGGACAGGGGGTCGAACTTCACCCCTCCACTTT. Translating it yields CASSQDRGGTGGRTSPLHF.